This T cell receptor (beta chain) comes out of a study of T cell responses to AZD1222 COVID-19 vaccine. Study-wide results and limits: Unmutated variant regions are reportedly the target of nearly half of TCRs that are spike-specific. The donor cohort was predominantly white British with a female majority, and clonal diversity may have been underestimated.

The CDR3 is 15 residues long. V lost 7 bases and J lost 0; bases outside the gene matches: 9. Germline assignment: CDR1 MDHEN and CDR2 SYDVKM. In regard to this clone: The antigen is not known.

Assay used: immunoSEQ multiplex PCR; TCRdb lists only in-frame clones, some missing. The table has 100,000 or so clones, 87% seen once. The sample consisted of peripheral blood, taken on day 0 of AZD1222 vaccination. The chain links TRBV28 to TRBJ2-7; 7 bases are shared with TRBD2. The receptor was isolated from an adult in good health. As DNA, the CDR3 is TGTGCCAGCACCACTTCGGCTAGCGGCTCCTACGAGCAGTACTTC. Its protein is CASTTSASGSYEQYF.